The 17 T cell receptor beta chains below come from one sample, sequenced in a study of T cell responses to AZD1222 COVID-19 vaccine. TCRdb keeps only in-frame clones here, not all; method: immunoSEQ multiplex PCR. The sample has tens of thousands of clones; 75% to 90% are singletons. The specimen was peripheral blood, collected 28 days after the second AZD1222 dose. These receptors all come from an adult who received the AZD1222 COVID-19 vaccine.

This clone was counted a few times. The chain employs TRBV28 and TRBJ2-7; D remains unclear. The CDR3 sequence is 16 residues long. Germline V gives CDR1 MDHEN, CDR2 SYDVKM. The V end was cut by 5 bases, the J end by 5 bases, with 22 bases between. CDR3 sequence reads: CASSPGGWAGYHEQYF. CDR3 coding DNA: TGTGCCAGCAGTCCAGGTGGGTGGGCCGGTTACCACGAGCAGTACTTC.

This chain joins TRBV18 and TRBJ2-7; 9 positions match TRBD1. The CDR3 is 14 amino acids. V trimming: 2 bases; J trimming: 6 bases; junction bases outside the gene matches: 5. The germline V gene has CDR1 KGHSH and CDR2 LQKENI. The CDR3 is CASSPVQGASEQYF. The CDR3, as DNA: TGTGCCAGCTCACCAGTACAGGGGGCCTCCGAGCAGTACTTC. The full variable domain, completed using reference TRBV18 and TRBJ2-7, is NAGVMQNPRHLVRRRGQEARLRCSPMKGHSHVYWYRQLPEEGLKFMVYLQKENIIDESGMPKERFSAEFPKEGPSILRIQQVVRGDSAAYFCASSPVQGASEQYFGPGTRLTVT.

This chain joins TRBV5-5 and TRBJ1-5; D uncertain. CDR3 length: 14 amino acids. Trimming left V 0 bases short and J 4 bases short, with 8 bases between. Germline CDR1 reads SGHKS; CDR2 reads YYEKEE (reference sequence). CDR3 in DNA: TGTGCCAGCAGCTTGGTTCATTTTAATCAGCCCCAGCATTTT. This translates into CASSLVHFNQPQHF.

This chain uses TRBV19 with TRBJ2-7; D ambiguous. V shed 6 bases and J shed 0 bases, with 18 bases lying between them. Germline-derived CDR1 and CDR2 are LNHDA and SQIVND (reference sequence). The CDR3 runs to 16 residues. In DNA form, the CDR3 reads TGTGCCAGTAGCGGGCAAGGGCAGGAGATCTCCTACGAGCAGTACTTC. This gives the protein CASSGQGQEISYEQYF. Based on the CDR3 plus reference TRBV19 and TRBJ2-7, the full variable domain is DGGITQSPKYLFRKEGQNVTLSCEQNLNHDAMYWYRQDPGQGLRLIYYSQIVNDFQKGDIAEGYSVSREKKESFPLTVTSAQKNPTAFYLCASSGQGQEISYEQYFGPGTRLTVT.

The J gene is TRBJ2-7, the V gene TRBV10-3; D is undetermined. V dropped 4 bases and J dropped 0 bases, with 16 bases sitting between them. Germline CDR1 is ENHRY and CDR2 is SYGVKD. This CDR3 spans 16 amino acids. DNA of the CDR3: TGTGCCATCAGTGCCGTCGCTAGTACGAGCTCCTACGAGCAGTACTTC. Translation: CAISAVASTSSYEQYF.

CDR3 amino acids: CASSLDPSGPRYEQYF. The CDR3 DNA sequence: TGTGCCAGCAGCTTGGATCCTTCCGGACCGCGCTACGAGCAGTACTTC. This chain connects TRBV5-5 to TRBJ2-7; D not certain. The V and J ends lost 0 bases and 3 bases respectively, with 16 bases between them. Germline V CDR1 and CDR2: SGHKS, YYEKEE (reference sequence). The CDR3 has 16 amino acids. The full variable domain, rest sourced from reference TRBV5-5 and TRBJ2-7, is DAGVTQSPTHLIKTRGQQVTLRCSPISGHKSVSWYQQVLGQGPQFIFQYYEKEERGRGNFPDRFSARQFPNYSSELNVNALLLGDSALYLCASSLDPSGPRYEQYFGPGTRLTVT.

The genes are TRBV7-2 and TRBJ1-6, with 8 bases matching TRBD1. The CDR3 is 14 residues long. The J segment lost 9 bases and the V segment lost 5 bases, leaving 6 bases of the junction unmatched. Germline V gene sequence: CDR1 SGHTA, CDR2 FQGNSA. The CDR3 region has the DNA TGTGCCAGCAGCCAAGGACAGGGCTCTTCACCCCTCCACTTT. It specifies CASSQGQGSSPLHF.

V is TRBV30 and J is TRBJ1-1, with 8 positions matching TRBD1. Germline V lookup: CDR1 GTSNPN, CDR2 SVGIG (reference sequence). The length of the CDR3 is 14 residues. The ends lost 5 bases at V and 5 bases at J; junction bases unmatched: 10. Written as DNA, the CDR3 is TGTGCCTGGGAGCCAGGGGGCGCTCGGACTGAAGCTTTCTTT. As protein: CAWEPGGARTEAFF.

This chain links TRBV9 with TRBJ2-1; 11 nucleotides agree with TRBD2. The CDR3 extends over 15 amino acids. The germline gives CDR1 SGDLS, CDR2 YYNGEE. The trim removed 3 bases at V and 9 bases at J, leaving 8 bases unmatched. The CDR3 is CASSGSGRASAEQFF. CDR3 bases: TGTGCCAGCAGCGGTAGCGGGAGGGCCTCGGCTGAGCAGTTCTTC.

This sequence joins TRBV5-5 and TRBJ1-3; D unresolved. This CDR3 is built from 15 residues. Per germline, CDR1 SGHKS and CDR2 YYEKEE (reference sequence). V was clipped by 2 bases and J by 9 bases, with 18 bases between them. The CDR3 protein is CASSLFWSSEGTIYF. CDR3 DNA: TGTGCCAGCAGCTTATTTTGGTCTTCCGAAGGCACCATATATTTT.

This clone was observed a handful of times. V is TRBV2 and J is TRBJ2-4; D might be TRBD1 (6 bases). V was pared by 6 bases and J by 0 bases, with 15 bases between. This CDR3 contains 16 residues. CDR1 and CDR2 from the germline V gene are SNHLY and FYNNEI. CDR3 DNA: TGTGCCAGCAGGGCCCGACAGGCCCTAGCCAAAAACATTCAGTACTTC. It is translated as CASRARQALAKNIQYF.

The gene calls are TRBV4-2 and TRBJ1-5, with 7 bases matching TRBD1. CDR3 size: 14 residues. The germline V gene encodes CDR1 LGHNA and CDR2 YNFKEQ. J was trimmed by 6 bases and V by 1 base; bases with no gene match: 3. CDR3 protein: CASSQGQGGQPQHF. The CDR3 nucleotides read TGTGCCAGCAGCCAAGGACAGGGCGGTCAGCCCCAGCATTTT.

This chain joins TRBV7-2 and TRBJ2-3, with D possibly matching TRBD2 (5 bases). Trimming took off 2 bases at V and 6 bases at J, with 27 bases between the two ends. Germline CDR1 reads SGHTA; CDR2 reads FQGNSA. The CDR3 length is 19 residues. CDR3 coding DNA: TGTGCCAGCAGCTTACGGAGTCGGGCGGGCTTATGGGGATTGGATACGCAGTATTTT. Its protein is CASSLRSRAGLWGLDTQYF. Full variable domain (rest looked up from reference TRBV7-2 and TRBJ2-3): GAGVSQSPSNKVTEKGKDVELRCDPISGHTALYWYRQSLGQGLEFLIYFQGNSAPDKSGLPSDRFSAERTGGSVSTLTIQRTQQEDSAVYLCASSLRSRAGLWGLDTQYFGPGTRLTVL.

The chain has TRBV18 and TRBJ2-3, with D uncertain. Germline CDR1 and CDR2: KGHSH and LQKENI. CDR3 length: 13 amino acids. V lost 3 bases and J 4 bases, leaving 8 bases between the germline ends. CDR3: CASSPIGADTQYF. The CDR3 region has the DNA TGTGCCAGCTCACCTATCGGTGCAGATACGCAGTATTTT.

The rearrangement links TRBV4-1 to TRBJ2-7; TRBD2 agrees at 8 bases. Germline CDR1 is MGHRA and CDR2 is YSYEKL. This CDR3 comprises 16 residues. The V gene end was trimmed by 2 bases and the J gene end by 4 bases; junction bases not matched to a gene: 10. Here the CDR3 reads CASSQRASGSVYEQYF. As DNA, the CDR3 is TGCGCCAGCAGCCAAAGGGCCAGCGGGAGTGTATACGAGCAGTACTTC.

In DNA form, the CDR3 reads TGTGCCAGCAGACAGGCTTATAGCAATCAGCCCCAGCATTTT. Its translation is CASRQAYSNQPQHF. V is TRBV6-5 and J is TRBJ1-5; tentatively, D is TRBD1 (5 bases). Trimming shortened V by 6 bases and J by 0 bases, and 9 bases separated the two germline ends. The CDR3 sequence is 14 residues long. CDR1 and CDR2 (germline): MNHEY, SVGAGI.

On this clone itself: The same CDR3 arises from other DNA sequences in this sample as well. This chain links TRBV28 with TRBJ2-2, with TRBD1 identical over 7 bases. This CDR3 spans 15 amino acids. J gave up 2 bases and V 3 bases, and 3 bases lay outside the gene matches. The V gene's germline CDR1 is MDHEN and CDR2 SYDVKM. Here the CDR3 reads CASSLGTANTGELFF. DNA of the CDR3: TGTGCCAGCAGTTTGGGGACAGCTAACACCGGGGAGCTGTTTTTT.